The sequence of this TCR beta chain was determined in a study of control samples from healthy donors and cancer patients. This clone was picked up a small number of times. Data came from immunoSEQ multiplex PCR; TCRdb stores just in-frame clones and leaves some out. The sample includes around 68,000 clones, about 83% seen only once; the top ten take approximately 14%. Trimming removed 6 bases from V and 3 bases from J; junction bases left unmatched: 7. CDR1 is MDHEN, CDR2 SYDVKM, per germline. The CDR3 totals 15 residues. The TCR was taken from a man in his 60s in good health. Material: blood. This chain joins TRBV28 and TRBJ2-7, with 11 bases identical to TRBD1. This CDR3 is CASRLMGTGGYEQYF. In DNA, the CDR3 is TGTGCCAGCAGATTAATGGGGACAGGGGGCTACGAGCAGTACTTC. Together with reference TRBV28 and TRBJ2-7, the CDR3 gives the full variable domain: DVKVTQSSRYLVKRTGEKVFLECVQDMDHENMFWYRQDPGLGLRLIYFSYDVKMKEKGDIPEGYSVSREKKERFSLILESASTNQTSMYLCASRLMGTGGYEQYFGPGTRLTVT.